These T cell receptor beta chains were read from a single sample in a study of CD8 T cells in ankylosing spondylitis. Using its own MiXCR run on the 5' RACE reads, TCRdb lists one record per CDR3 protein. The top ten clones hold roughly 3.4% of a sample with hundreds of thousands of distinct CDR3 sequences, 20% to 25% of them seen once. Sequencing was done on a sample of blood, either unsorted or a sorted T cell fraction (not recorded which). These receptor sequences come from a female donor with ankylosing spondylitis or in good health (not recorded which). The CDR3 runs from the conserved cysteine through the conserved F or W. The D gene is left open where the match is weak. Some rows have no size entry. The others give once, few or many, or a class for an expanded clone.

v_gene,d_gene,abundance,j_gene,CDR3nt,CDR3aa
TRBV9,NA,few,TRBJ2-1,TGTGCCAGCAGCGTCCGGGACGGGGGGCCGGTCGAGCAGTTCTTC,CASSVRDGGPVEQFF
TRBV10-3,NA,many,TRBJ1-4,TGTGCCATCAGTGCGGCGTCGTTGGCTTCAACTAATGAAAAACTGTTTTTT,CAISAASLASTNEKLFF
TRBV18,NA,NA,TRBJ2-7,TGTGCCAGCTCACCAATGACATCGCAACAGTACGAGCAGTACTTC,CASSPMTSQQYEQYF
TRBV24-1,NA,NA,TRBJ2-2,TGTGCCACCAGGGGCAGTCAGACCGGGGAGCTGTTTTTT,CATRGSQTGELFF
TRBV2,NA,few,TRBJ2-7,TGTGCCACCCTGTCTGGCGGGGCCTCCTACGAGCAGTACTTC,CATLSGGASYEQYF
TRBV7-2,NA,few,TRBJ2-7,TGTGCCAGCAGCCACCCTTACTACGAGCAGTACTTC,CASSHPYYEQYF
TRBV10-2,NA,few,TRBJ2-3,TGCGCCAGCAGTGAGAGGGGGATGGGCACAGATACGCAGTATTTT,CASSERGMGTDTQYF
TRBV12-3/TRBV12-4,TRBD1,NA,TRBJ2-2,TGTGCCAGCAGTTTAGGGGACAGGCTAATCGGGGAGCTGTTTTTT,CASSLGDRLIGELFF
TRBV7-2,TRBD2,NA,TRBJ2-7,TGTGCCAGCAGACCGTCCAATAGCGGGAGCGAGCAGTACTTC,CASRPSNSGSEQYF
TRBV3-1,TRBD2,NA,TRBJ2-1,TGTGCCAGCAGCCTTCCGGGACTAAAGTTCAATGAGCAGTTCTTC,CASSLPGLKFNEQFF
TRBV20-1,NA,NA,TRBJ2-7,TGCAGTGCTAGTCCCGGGTTACGCTACGAGCAGTACTTC,CSASPGLRYEQYF
TRBV5-1,TRBD2,many,TRBJ2-7,TGCGCCAGCAGCTTGGTCGGGACTACTTACGAGCAGTACTTC,CASSLVGTTYEQYF
TRBV28,TRBD1,few,TRBJ2-6,TGTGCCATCTACGAAGGGGGCGTCGGGGCCAACGTCCTGACTTTC,CAIYEGGVGANVLTF
TRBV27,TRBD2,NA,TRBJ2-7,TGTGCCAGCAGTTCCGGGACTAGCGGGTCCTACGAGCAGTACTTC,CASSSGTSGSYEQYF
TRBV12-3/TRBV12-4,TRBD1,NA,TRBJ1-1,TGTGCCAGCAGTTCTGGGTTTAGGACAGGGAGCGCGACTGAAGCTTTCTTT,CASSSGFRTGSATEAFF
TRBV29-1,NA,NA,TRBJ2-5,TGCAGCGTTCGGAGGGGCCAAGAGACCCAGTACTTC,CSVRRGQETQYF
TRBV6-2/TRBV6-3,TRBD1,NA,TRBJ2-3,TGTGCCAGCAGTGACCCGCCGGGACAGCGACCTGATACGCAGTATTTT,CASSDPPGQRPDTQYF
TRBV29-1,NA,NA,TRBJ1-1,TGCAGCGTTGGGGGGTGGGGGACTGAAGCTTTCTTT,CSVGGWGTEAFF
TRBV20-1,NA,NA,TRBJ2-7,TGCAGTGCTAGCGGGATCCTCTACGAGCAGTACTTC,CSASGILYEQYF
TRBV12-3/TRBV12-4,NA,many,TRBJ2-1,TGTGCCAGCTGGTCAGATTACTACAATGAGCAGTTCTTC,CASWSDYYNEQFF
TRBV29-1,NA,NA,TRBJ2-7,TGCAGCGTTGCTCTGGCCGTAGGGCGGCAGTACTTC,CSVALAVGRQYF
TRBV7-3,NA,few,TRBJ1-1,TGTGCCAGCAGCTACCACGGAAACACTGAAGCTTTCTTT,CASSYHGNTEAFF
TRBV15,NA,NA,TRBJ2-5,TGTGCCACCAGCAGATTTCCGGGCCAAGCTACAGAGACCCAGTACTTC,CATSRFPGQATETQYF
TRBV6-1,TRBD1,NA,TRBJ2-2,TGTGCCAGCACAAGGACAGGGCCCACCGGGGAGCTGTTTTTT,CASTRTGPTGELFF
TRBV29-1,NA,many,TRBJ2-3,TGCAGCGCGGAGCCTGGTGGGGGGAGCAGGGCAGATACGCAGTATTTT,CSAEPGGGSRADTQYF
TRBV11-1,TRBD2,NA,TRBJ2-3,TGTGCCAGCAGCTTAGGTAGCGGGAGCAGGTTCGGCACAGATACGCAGTATTTT,CASSLGSGSRFGTDTQYF
TRBV5-1,TRBD1,NA,TRBJ2-1,TGCGCCAGCAGCAGCGGACAGGGAATAGATGAGCAGTTCTTC,CASSSGQGIDEQFF
TRBV20-1,NA,NA,TRBJ2-1,TGCAGTGCTGACTCCTCGGACGCTGGGGGCCACAATGAGCAGTTCTTC,CSADSSDAGGHNEQFF
TRBV6-2/TRBV6-3,TRBD2,NA,TRBJ2-5,TGTGCCAGCAGTTACGGTCTAGCGGGAGAAAATCGGGAGACCCAGTACTTC,CASSYGLAGENRETQYF
TRBV10-3,NA,many,TRBJ2-2,TGTGCCATCCAGGAGCATGGGACCGGGGAGCTGTTTTTT,CAIQEHGTGELFF
TRBV6-2/TRBV6-3,NA,NA,TRBJ1-4,TGTGCCAGCAGCTTCGGGACGGTGGAAAAACTGTTTTTT,CASSFGTVEKLFF
TRBV20-1,NA,few,TRBJ1-4,TGCAGTGCTACCCTTGATGGGACGGGCGAAAAACTGTTTTTT,CSATLDGTGEKLFF
TRBV6-1,TRBD1,NA,TRBJ2-3,TGTGCCAGCAGGCCTTGGGACAGGGGCGTCCCGCAGTATTTT,CASRPWDRGVPQYF
TRBV5-1,TRBD1,NA,TRBJ1-1,TGCGCCAGCAGCGCCAGACAGGGCATGAACACTGAAGCTTTCTTT,CASSARQGMNTEAFF
TRBV28,NA,many,TRBJ2-3,TGTGCCACCTCTTCGACAGATACGCAGTATTTT,CATSSTDTQYF
TRBV6-2/TRBV6-3,NA,NA,TRBJ1-1,TGTGCCAGCAGCCAGGGTGGTATGAACACTGAAGCTTTCTTT,CASSQGGMNTEAFF
TRBV20-1,NA,NA,TRBJ2-1,TGCAGTGCTAGAGAGGGATTGGGGCACCATGAGCAGTTCTTC,CSAREGLGHHEQFF
TRBV18,TRBD1,NA,TRBJ2-1,TGTGCCAGCTCACCAACAGGGGCTATTGAGCAGTTCTTC,CASSPTGAIEQFF
TRBV20-1,NA,NA,TRBJ2-1,TGCAGTGCTCCCTCGCAGCCGGGGAATGAGCAGTTCTTC,CSAPSQPGNEQFF
TRBV7-2,NA,NA,TRBJ2-2,TGTGCCAGCAGTTTTGGGACGTACACCGGGGAGCTGTTTTTT,CASSFGTYTGELFF
TRBV6-1,NA,many,TRBJ2-1,TGTGCCAGCAGATCGGACCACTCAGGCGACCCCAGGTCCTACAATGAGCAGTTCTTC,CASRSDHSGDPRSYNEQFF
TRBV4-3,TRBD1,NA,TRBJ2-7,TGCGCCAGCAGCCAAGCGACAGGGGGACGTTCCTACGAGCAGTACTTC,CASSQATGGRSYEQYF
TRBV12-3/TRBV12-4,NA,NA,TRBJ1-1,TGTGCCAGCATTAGGACGCGGAACACTGAAGCTTTCTTT,CASIRTRNTEAFF
TRBV7-2,NA,few,TRBJ2-1,TGTGCCAGCAGCCCTAGGCTAGTTAACAATGAGCAGTTCTTC,CASSPRLVNNEQFF
TRBV27,TRBD2,NA,TRBJ2-3,TGTGCCACTGGGGGACTAGCGGGACCCACAGATACGCAGTATTTT,CATGGLAGPTDTQYF
TRBV12-3/TRBV12-4,TRBD1,few,TRBJ1-2,TGTGCCAGCAGCTACAGGGGGCGGGATGGCTACACCTTC,CASSYRGRDGYTF